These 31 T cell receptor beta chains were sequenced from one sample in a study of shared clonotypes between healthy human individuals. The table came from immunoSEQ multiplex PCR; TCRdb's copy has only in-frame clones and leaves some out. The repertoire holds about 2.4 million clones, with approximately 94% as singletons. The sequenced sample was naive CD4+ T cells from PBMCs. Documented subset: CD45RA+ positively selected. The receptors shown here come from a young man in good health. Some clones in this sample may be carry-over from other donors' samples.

The CDR3 bases are TGCAGTGCTTACAGTTATGGCTACACCTTC. Translated: CSAYSYGYTF. The rearrangement uses TRBV20-1 and TRBJ1-2; D remains ambiguous. The CDR3 is 10 residues long. V lost 5 bases to trimming and J lost 5 bases, with 6 bases between them. Germline CDR1 and CDR2: DFQATT and SNEGSKA (reference sequence).

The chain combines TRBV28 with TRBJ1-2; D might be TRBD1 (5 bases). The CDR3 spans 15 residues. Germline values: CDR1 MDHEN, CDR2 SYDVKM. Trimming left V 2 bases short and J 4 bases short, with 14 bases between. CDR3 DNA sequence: TGTGCCAGCAGTTTACCGGACATCTCCTCCTATGGCTACACCTTC. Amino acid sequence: CASSLPDISSYGYTF.

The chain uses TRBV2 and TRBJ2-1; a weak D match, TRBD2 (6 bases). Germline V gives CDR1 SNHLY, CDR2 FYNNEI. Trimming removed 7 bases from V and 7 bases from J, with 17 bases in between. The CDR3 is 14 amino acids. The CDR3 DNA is TGTGCCAGCACGGGTCGGCTGGGAGGTAATGAGCAGTTCTTC. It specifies CASTGRLGGNEQFF. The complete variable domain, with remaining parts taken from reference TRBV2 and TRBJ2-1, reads EPEVTQTPSHQVTQMGQEVILRCVPISNHLYFYWYRQILGQKVEFLVSFYNNEISEKSEIFDDQFSVERPDGSNFTLKIRSTKLEDSAMYFCASTGRLGGNEQFFGPGTRLTVL.

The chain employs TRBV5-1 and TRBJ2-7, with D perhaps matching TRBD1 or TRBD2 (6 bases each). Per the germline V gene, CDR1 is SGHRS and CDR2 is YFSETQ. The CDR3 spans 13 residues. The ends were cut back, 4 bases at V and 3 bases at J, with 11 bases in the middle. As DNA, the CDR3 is TGCGCCAGCAGCCCGGGGGCTAACTACGAGCAGTACTTC. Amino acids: CASSPGANYEQYF.

The CDR3 region is CASSVGGSGGIYEQYF. The CDR3 bases are TGTGCCAGCAGCGTAGGGGGAAGCGGGGGCATCTACGAGCAGTACTTC. V usage is TRBV9 and J usage is TRBJ2-7; 8 bases agree with TRBD2. The CDR3 spans 16 residues. V was pared by 0 bases and J by 3 bases, with 8 bases of the junction left unmatched. Germline CDR1 and CDR2: SGDLS and YYNGEE.

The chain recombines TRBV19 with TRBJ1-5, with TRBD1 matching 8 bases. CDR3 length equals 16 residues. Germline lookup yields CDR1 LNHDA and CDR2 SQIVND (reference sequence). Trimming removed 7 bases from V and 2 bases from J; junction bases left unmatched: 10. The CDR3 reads CASTPGDRGGNQPQHF. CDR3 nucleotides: TGTGCCAGTACTCCCGGCGACAGGGGCGGCAATCAGCCCCAGCATTTT.

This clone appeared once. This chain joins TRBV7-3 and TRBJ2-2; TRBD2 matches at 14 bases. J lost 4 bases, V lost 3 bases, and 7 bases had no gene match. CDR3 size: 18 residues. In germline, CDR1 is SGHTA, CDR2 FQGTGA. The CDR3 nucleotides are TGTGCCAGCAGCTTCCAGCCCGGACTAGCGGGGGGCACCGGGGAGCTGTTTTTT. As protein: CASSFQPGLAGGTGELFF.

CDR3 nucleotide sequence: TGCGCCAGCAGGGAGGGCGGCTCTGGAAACACCATATATTTT. Its protein is CASREGGSGNTIYF. The chain recombines TRBV5-1 with TRBJ1-3; D gene ambiguous. Germline values: CDR1 SGHRS, CDR2 YFSETQ. Trimming stripped 5 bases from V and 0 bases from J, with 9 bases between. The CDR3 length is 14 residues.

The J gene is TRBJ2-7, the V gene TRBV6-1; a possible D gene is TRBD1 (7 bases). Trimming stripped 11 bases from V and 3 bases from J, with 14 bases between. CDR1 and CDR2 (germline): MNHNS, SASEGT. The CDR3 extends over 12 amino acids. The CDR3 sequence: CAAGQTFYEQYF. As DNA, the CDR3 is TGTGCCGCGGGACAGACATTCTACGAGCAGTACTTC.

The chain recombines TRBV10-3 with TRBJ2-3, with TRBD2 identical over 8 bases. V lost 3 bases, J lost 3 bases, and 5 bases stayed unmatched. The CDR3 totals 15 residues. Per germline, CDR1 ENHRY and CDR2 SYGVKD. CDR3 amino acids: CAISDGAGVTDTQYF. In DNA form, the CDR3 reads TGTGCCATCAGTGACGGAGCGGGAGTAACAGATACGCAGTATTTT.

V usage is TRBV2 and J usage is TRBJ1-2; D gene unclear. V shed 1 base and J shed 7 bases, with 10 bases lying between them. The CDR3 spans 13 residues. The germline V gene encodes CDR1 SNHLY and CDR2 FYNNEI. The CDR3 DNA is TGTGCCAGCAGTGAAGACTTGGTTGCTGGCTACACCTTC. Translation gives CASSEDLVAGYTF.

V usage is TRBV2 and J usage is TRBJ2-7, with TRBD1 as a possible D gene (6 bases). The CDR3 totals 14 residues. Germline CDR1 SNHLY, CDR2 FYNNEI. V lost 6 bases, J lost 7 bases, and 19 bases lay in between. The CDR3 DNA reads TGTGCCAGCAGCCTTACACAGGGTTCTGGAGAGCAGTACTTC. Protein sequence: CASSLTQGSGEQYF.

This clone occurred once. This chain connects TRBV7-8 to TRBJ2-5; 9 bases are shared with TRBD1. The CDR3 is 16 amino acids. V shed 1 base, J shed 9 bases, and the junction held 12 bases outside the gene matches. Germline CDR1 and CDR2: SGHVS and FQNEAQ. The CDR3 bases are TGTGCCAGCAGCTTAGGTCCGGGGACAGGGAATAGGGCCCAGTACTTC. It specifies CASSLGPGTGNRAQYF. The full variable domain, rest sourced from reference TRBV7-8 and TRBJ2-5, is GAGVSQSPRYKVAKRGQDVALRCDPISGHVSLFWYQQALGQGPEFLTYFQNEAQLDKSGLPSDRFFAERPEGSVSTLKIQRTQQEDSAVYLCASSLGPGTGNRAQYFGPGTRLLVL.

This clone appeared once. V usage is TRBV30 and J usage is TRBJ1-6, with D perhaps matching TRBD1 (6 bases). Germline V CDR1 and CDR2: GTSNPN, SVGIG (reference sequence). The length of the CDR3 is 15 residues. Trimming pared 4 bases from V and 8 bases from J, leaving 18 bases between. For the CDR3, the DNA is TGTGCCTGGAAGTTGCCGGACAGAGTAGATTCACCCCTCCACTTT. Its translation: CAWKLPDRVDSPLHF.

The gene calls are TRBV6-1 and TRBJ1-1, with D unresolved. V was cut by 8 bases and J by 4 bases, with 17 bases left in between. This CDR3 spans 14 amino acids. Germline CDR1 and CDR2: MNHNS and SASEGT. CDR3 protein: CASASFTLFTEAFF. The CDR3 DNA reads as TGTGCCAGCGCGAGTTTCACTCTTTTCACTGAAGCTTTCTTT.

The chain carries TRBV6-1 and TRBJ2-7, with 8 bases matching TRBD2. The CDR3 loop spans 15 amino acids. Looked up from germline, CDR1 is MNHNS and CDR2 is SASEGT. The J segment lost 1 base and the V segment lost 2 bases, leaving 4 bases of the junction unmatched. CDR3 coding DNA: TGTGCCAGCAGTGAAACGGGGGGGCGATCCTACGAGCAGTACTTC. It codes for CASSETGGRSYEQYF.

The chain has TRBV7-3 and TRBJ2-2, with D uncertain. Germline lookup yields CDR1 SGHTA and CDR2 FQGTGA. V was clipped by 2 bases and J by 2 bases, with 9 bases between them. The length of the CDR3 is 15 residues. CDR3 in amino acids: CASSLDGFNTGELFF. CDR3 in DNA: TGTGCCAGCAGCTTAGATGGGTTTAACACCGGGGAGCTGTTTTTT.

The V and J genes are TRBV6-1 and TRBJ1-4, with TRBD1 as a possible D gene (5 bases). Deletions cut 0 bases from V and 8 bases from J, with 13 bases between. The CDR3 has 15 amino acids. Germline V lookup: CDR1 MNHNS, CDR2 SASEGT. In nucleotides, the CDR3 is TGTGCCAGCAGTGAAGCTTACGGGGCAGGGGAAAAACTGTTTTTT. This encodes CASSEAYGAGEKLFF.

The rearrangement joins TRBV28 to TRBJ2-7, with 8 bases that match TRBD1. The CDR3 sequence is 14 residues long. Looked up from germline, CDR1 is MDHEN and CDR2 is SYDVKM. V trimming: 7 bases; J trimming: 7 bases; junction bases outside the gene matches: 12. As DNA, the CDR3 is TGTGCCAGCAATCTAGGACAGGGATCGGGGGAGCAGTACTTC. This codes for CASNLGQGSGEQYF.

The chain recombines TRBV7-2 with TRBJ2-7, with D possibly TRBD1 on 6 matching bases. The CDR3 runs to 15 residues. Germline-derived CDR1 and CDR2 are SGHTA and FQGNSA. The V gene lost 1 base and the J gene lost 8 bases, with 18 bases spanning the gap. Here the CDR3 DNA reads TGTGCCAGCAGCTTAGATACGTCCAGGGGCGGACAGCAGTACTTC. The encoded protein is CASSLDTSRGGQQYF.

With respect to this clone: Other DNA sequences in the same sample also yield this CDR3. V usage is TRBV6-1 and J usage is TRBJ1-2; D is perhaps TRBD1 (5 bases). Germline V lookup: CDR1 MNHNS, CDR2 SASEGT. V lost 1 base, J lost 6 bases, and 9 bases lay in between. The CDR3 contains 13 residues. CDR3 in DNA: TGTGCCAGCAGTGAAGGGAGAGGGGATGGCTACACCTTC. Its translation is CASSEGRGDGYTF.

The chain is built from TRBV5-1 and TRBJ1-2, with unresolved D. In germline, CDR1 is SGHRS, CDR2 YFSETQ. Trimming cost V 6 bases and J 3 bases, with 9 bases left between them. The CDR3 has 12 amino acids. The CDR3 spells CASIPRYYGYTF. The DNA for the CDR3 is TGCGCCAGCATCCCCAGGTACTATGGCTACACCTTC.

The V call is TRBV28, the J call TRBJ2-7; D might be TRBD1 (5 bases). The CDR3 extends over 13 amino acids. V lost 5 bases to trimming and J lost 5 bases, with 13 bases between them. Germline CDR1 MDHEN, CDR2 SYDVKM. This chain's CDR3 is CASSPSRTHEQYF. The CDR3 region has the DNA TGTGCCAGCAGTCCATCCAGGACACACGAGCAGTACTTC.

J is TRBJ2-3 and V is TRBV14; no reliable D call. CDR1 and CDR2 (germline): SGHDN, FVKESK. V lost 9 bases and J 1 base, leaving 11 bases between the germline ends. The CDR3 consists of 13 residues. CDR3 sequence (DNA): TGTGCCAGGTTCCCTCCGCGCACAGATACGCAGTATTTT. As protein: CARFPPRTDTQYF.

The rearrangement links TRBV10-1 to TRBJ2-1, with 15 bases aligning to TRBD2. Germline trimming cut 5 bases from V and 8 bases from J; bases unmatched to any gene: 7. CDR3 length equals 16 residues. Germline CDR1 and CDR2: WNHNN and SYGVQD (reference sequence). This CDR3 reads CASSPGTSGRMYEQFF. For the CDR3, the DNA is TGCGCCAGCAGTCCCGGGACTAGCGGGAGGATGTATGAGCAGTTCTTC.

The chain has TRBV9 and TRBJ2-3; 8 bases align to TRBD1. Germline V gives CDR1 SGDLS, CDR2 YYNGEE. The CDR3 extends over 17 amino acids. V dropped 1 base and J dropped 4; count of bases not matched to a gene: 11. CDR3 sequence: CASSVSPSGGGADTQYF. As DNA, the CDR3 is TGTGCCAGCAGCGTATCTCCCTCAGGGGGCGGAGCAGATACGCAGTATTTT.

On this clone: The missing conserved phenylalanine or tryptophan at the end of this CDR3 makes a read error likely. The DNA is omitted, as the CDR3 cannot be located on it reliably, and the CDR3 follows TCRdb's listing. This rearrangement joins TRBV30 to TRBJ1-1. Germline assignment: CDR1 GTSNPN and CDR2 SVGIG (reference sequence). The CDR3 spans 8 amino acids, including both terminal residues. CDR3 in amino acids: CAWKKGAV.

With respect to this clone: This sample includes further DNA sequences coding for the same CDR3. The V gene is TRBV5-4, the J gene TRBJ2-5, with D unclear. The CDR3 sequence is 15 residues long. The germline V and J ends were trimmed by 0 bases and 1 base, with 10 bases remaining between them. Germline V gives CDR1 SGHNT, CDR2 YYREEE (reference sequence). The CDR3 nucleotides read TGTGCCAGCAGCTTGGTAGGACGTCTCCAAGAGACCCAGTACTTC. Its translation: CASSLVGRLQETQYF.

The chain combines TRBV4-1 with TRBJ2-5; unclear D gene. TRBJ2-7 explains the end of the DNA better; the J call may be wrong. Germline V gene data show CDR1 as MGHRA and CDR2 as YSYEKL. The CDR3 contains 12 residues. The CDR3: CASSQGLYEQYF. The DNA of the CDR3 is TGCGCCAGCAGCCAAGGGTTGTACGAGCAGTACTTC.

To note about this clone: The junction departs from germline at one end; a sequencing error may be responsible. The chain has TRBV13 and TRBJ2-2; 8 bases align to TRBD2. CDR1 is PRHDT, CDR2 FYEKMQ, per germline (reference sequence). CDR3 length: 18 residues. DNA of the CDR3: TGTGCCAGCAGATTAGCGGGAATCGATGTCGCGAACACCGGGGAGCTGTTTTTT. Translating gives CASRLAGIDVANTGELFF.

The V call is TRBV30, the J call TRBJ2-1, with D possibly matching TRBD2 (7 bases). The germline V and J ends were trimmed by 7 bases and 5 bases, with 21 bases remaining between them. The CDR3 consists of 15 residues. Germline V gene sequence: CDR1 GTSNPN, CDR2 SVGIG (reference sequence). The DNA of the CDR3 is TGTGCCTCCGTCAGGTTGCGGGGGCATAACAATGAGCAGTTCTTC. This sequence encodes CASVRLRGHNNEQFF.